These 31 T cell receptor beta chains were sequenced from one sample in a study of response to subunit inactivated influenza vaccine (dated by TCRdb to the late 2010s). The library was obtained by RT-PCR. The listed sequencing device is Illumina HiSeq 2500. TCRdb reprocessed the public reads (quality trimming at Q25 with fastp, clone calling with MiXCR) and kept in-frame beta chains. Here each entry gathers all rows of one CDR3 protein and keeps the most common genes and DNA. This sample holds about 500,000 distinct CDR3 sequences; more than 15% were observed only once. The ten largest account for less than 4% of the sample. The sequencing here drew on CD4+ T cells sorted from PBMCs, taken roughly 24 months after vaccination. The source is a man aged 50 to 69 who received an inactivated influenza vaccine. Donor details come from another sample of the same person, matched by shared clones.

The chain couples TRBV28 to TRBJ2-7; no clear D. V dropped 5 bases and J dropped 5 bases, with 13 bases sitting between them. CDR3 length: 13 amino acids. Germline V gene sequence: CDR1 MDHEN, CDR2 SYDVKM. The CDR3 loop is CASSPRPGHEQYF. The CDR3 DNA is TGTGCCAGCAGTCCCCGCCCGGGCCACGAGCAGTACTTC. Full variable domain (missing parts from reference TRBV28 and TRBJ2-7): DVKVTQSSRYLVKRTGEKVFLECVQDMDHENMFWYRQDPGLGLRLIYFSYDVKMKEKGDIPEGYSVSREKKERFSLILESASTNQTSMYLCASSPRPGHEQYFGPGTRLTVT.

V gene TRBV29-1 combines with J gene TRBJ2-1, with TRBD1 identical over 9 bases. Germline CDR1 SQVTM, CDR2 ANQGSEA. V shed 5 bases, J shed 4 bases, and the junction held 9 bases outside the gene matches. The CDR3 runs to 15 residues. The CDR3 here is CSVREGGQGYNEQFF. The CDR3 DNA follows: TGCAGCGTTAGAGAAGGGGGACAGGGATACAATGAGCAGTTCTTC.

The chain's CDR3 is CASSFKASVNTEAFF. The CDR3 nucleotides read TGCGCCAGCAGTTTTAAGGCCTCAGTAAACACTGAAGCTTTCTTT. The chain carries TRBV5-1 and TRBJ1-1; no reliable D call. V dropped 5 bases and J dropped 2 bases, with 16 bases sitting between them. CDR1 is SGHRS, CDR2 YFSETQ, per germline. This CDR3 comprises 15 residues.

The chain couples TRBV3-1 to TRBJ1-2, with TRBD1 matching 10 bases. The germline V gene has CDR1 LGHDT and CDR2 YNNKEL (reference sequence). The CDR3 is 15 residues long. V was clipped by 3 bases and J by 6 bases; unmatched bases: 7. The CDR3 is CASSQRQGATDGYTF. The CDR3 bases are TGTGCCAGCAGCCAGCGACAGGGGGCGACCGATGGCTACACCTTC.

The V gene is TRBV5-6, the J gene TRBJ2-7, with D uncertain. V gave up 6 bases and J gave up 2 bases, with 12 bases separating them. This CDR3 is 13 amino acids long. Germline V gene data show CDR1 as SGHDT and CDR2 as YYEEEE. The CDR3 DNA reads TGTGCCAGCAACCCAGGTACTACCTACGAGCAGTACTTC. Translated, it gives CASNPGTTYEQYF.

This clonotype was detected a few times. The V and J genes are TRBV15 and TRBJ2-7; D uncertain. The V end was cut by 0 bases, the J end by 2 bases, with 8 bases between. This CDR3 is built from 14 residues. The germline CDR1 and CDR2 sequences are LNHNV and YYDKDF (reference sequence). The CDR3 spells CATSRDGNTYEQYF. The CDR3 DNA reads as TGTGCCACCAGCAGAGATGGGAACACCTACGAGCAGTACTTC.

The chain is built from TRBV6-1 and TRBJ1-2; possible D gene TRBD1, 6 bases. Trimming took off 7 bases at V and 6 bases at J, with 12 bases between the two ends. CDR1 and CDR2 (germline): MNHNS, SASEGT. The CDR3 has 12 amino acids. The CDR3 sequence: CASKGGVDGYTF. The CDR3, as DNA: TGTGCCAGCAAGGGGGGCGTCGATGGCTACACCTTC.

This clonotype was picked up a small number of times. V and J are TRBV29-1 and TRBJ2-3, with D perhaps assigned TRBD1 or TRBD2 (6 bases each). The CDR3 is made up of 14 amino acids. Germline V gives CDR1 SQVTM, CDR2 ANQGSEA. The V end was cut by 4 bases, the J end by 2 bases, with 13 bases between. The DNA of the CDR3 is TGCAGCGTTGGGGGGGCGACAACCACAGATACGCAGTATTTT. This gives the protein CSVGGATTTDTQYF.

This chain connects TRBV2 to TRBJ1-1; D not certain. Trimming stripped 6 bases from V and 2 bases from J, with 13 bases between. Germline CDR1 SNHLY, CDR2 FYNNEI. This CDR3 comprises 14 residues. CDR3 amino acids: CASSKSQTNTEAFF. The CDR3 DNA is TGTGCCAGCAGCAAAAGTCAGACTAACACTGAAGCTTTCTTT.

This CDR3 reads CASSPGFTSTDTQYF. DNA for the CDR3: TGTGCCAGCTCACCGGGGTTCACTAGCACAGATACGCAGTATTTT. The rearrangement uses TRBV18 and TRBJ2-3; unclear D gene. V was clipped by 3 bases and J by 0 bases, with 10 bases between them. Per germline, CDR1 KGHSH and CDR2 LQKENI. CDR3 length equals 15 residues.

In its sample, this clonotype was seen a few times. The V gene is TRBV3-1, the J gene TRBJ2-3; possibly TRBD2 for D (6 bases). Germline assignment: CDR1 LGHDT and CDR2 YNNKEL (reference sequence). The CDR3 has 16 amino acids. V was shortened by 3 bases and J by 5 bases, with 18 bases between the two germline ends. This CDR3 is CASSQPINAGRDTQYF. The CDR3 nucleotides are TGTGCCAGCAGCCAGCCGATCAACGCGGGACGAGATACGCAGTATTTT.

This clonotype turned up a few times. The chain recombines TRBV9 with TRBJ2-1; 12 nucleotides align to TRBD2. The CDR3 runs to 16 residues. Germline V gene sequence: CDR1 SGDLS, CDR2 YYNGEE. With 3 bases clipped from V and 0 bases from J, the junction kept 1 base outside the gene matches. The CDR3 DNA reads TGTGCCAGCAGCGCTAGCGGGGGGGGCTCCTACAATGAGCAGTTCTTC. This encodes CASSASGGGSYNEQFF.

This clonotype was picked up a small number of times. The V and J genes are TRBV3-1 and TRBJ2-5, with D hard to call. V was trimmed by 0 bases and J by 6 bases, leaving 5 bases between them. The germline V gene has CDR1 LGHDT and CDR2 YNNKEL (reference sequence). The CDR3 has 12 residues. CDR3: CASSQEEKTQYF. Here the CDR3 DNA reads TGTGCCAGCAGCCAAGAGGAAAAGACCCAGTACTTC.

This sequence joins TRBV12-3 or TRBV12-4 and TRBJ2-5; TRBD2 might be the D (7 bases). V shed 5 bases and J shed 5 bases, with 15 bases lying between them. This CDR3 comprises 14 residues. Written as DNA, the CDR3 is TGTGCCAGCAGTAGGGCGGGGGCTATGGAGACCCAGTACTTC. This gives the protein CASSRAGAMETQYF.

The V call is TRBV12-3 or TRBV12-4, the J call TRBJ2-2; D gene unclear. CDR3 size: 15 residues. V dropped 8 bases and J dropped 1 base, with 14 bases sitting between them. The CDR3 nucleotides read TGTGCCAGCTCTCCTCTCCCTAGGAACACCGGGGAGCTGTTTTTT. Translation: CASSPLPRNTGELFF.

The J gene is TRBJ2-4, the V gene TRBV4-1; no reliable D call. CDR1 is MGHRA and CDR2 is YSYEKL in the germline V gene. The CDR3 extends over 14 amino acids. The V and J ends lost 3 bases and 7 bases respectively, with 13 bases between them. The CDR3 nucleotides read TGCGCCAGCAGCCAGGGCTCTCTCCGGAACATTCAGTACTTC. Protein sequence: CASSQGSLRNIQYF.

A few counts support this clonotype. This sequence joins TRBV5-1 and TRBJ2-3; D may be TRBD2 (6 bases). The V end lost 0 bases, the J end lost 2 bases, and 10 bases lay between the germline ends. This CDR3 spans 15 amino acids. CDR1 and CDR2 from the germline V gene are SGHRS and YFSETQ. CDR3 amino acids: CASSLGAGTTDTQYF. DNA for the CDR3: TGCGCCAGCAGCTTGGGGGCGGGGACCACAGATACGCAGTATTTT.

There are many counts of this clonotype. The chain links TRBV20-1 to TRBJ2-5; D might be TRBD1 or TRBD2, each matching 6 bases. Looked up from germline, CDR1 is DFQATT and CDR2 is SNEGSKA (reference sequence). The CDR3 is 14 amino acids. V lost 6 bases, J lost 1 base, and 15 bases lay in between. The CDR3 sequence: CSANTGARQETQYF. As DNA, the CDR3 is TGCAGTGCGAATACGGGGGCCCGCCAAGAGACCCAGTACTTC.

There are many counts of this clonotype. The genes are TRBV12-3 or TRBV12-4 and TRBJ2-7, with TRBD1 matching 9 bases. The junction had 11 bases not matched to a gene; V was cut back by 3 bases and J by 5 bases. The CDR3 runs 16 residues. The CDR3: CASSFTGTGSSHEQYF. The DNA of the CDR3 is TGTGCCAGCAGTTTTACGGGGACAGGGTCTAGCCACGAGCAGTACTTC.

V gene TRBV20-1 combines with J gene TRBJ1-1; no firm D call. Deletions cut 6 bases from V and 3 bases from J, with 14 bases between. The CDR3 sequence is 13 residues long. CDR1 and CDR2 from the germline V gene are DFQATT and SNEGSKA (reference sequence). This chain's CDR3 is CSARRLTDTEAFF. The CDR3 bases are TGCAGTGCCAGACGTCTTACCGACACTGAAGCTTTCTTT.

In its sample, this clonotype was seen many times. V usage is TRBV7-8 and J usage is TRBJ2-3; tentatively, D is TRBD1 (5 bases). CDR1 and CDR2 from the germline V gene are SGHVS and FQNEAQ. CDR3 size: 12 residues. The ends were cut back, 5 bases at V and 9 bases at J, with 12 bases in the middle. CDR3 in DNA: TGTGCCAGCAGCCAATGGGGCGTGACGCAGTATTTT. Protein product: CASSQWGVTQYF.

The chain couples TRBV3-1 to TRBJ2-2; D gene ambiguous. Germline CDR1 reads LGHDT; CDR2 reads YNNKEL (reference sequence). The CDR3 sequence is 15 residues long. With 0 bases removed from V and 7 bases from J, the gap between germline ends came to 12 bases. DNA of the CDR3: TGTGCCAGCAGCCAAGAAATAGCCACTTTCGGGGAGCTGTTTTTT. Protein sequence: CASSQEIATFGELFF.

V is TRBV29-1 and J is TRBJ2-5; 15 nucleotides agree with TRBD2. CDR1 and CDR2 from the germline V gene are SQVTM and ANQGSEA. Trimming took 3 bases from V and 4 from J; bases not matched to a gene: 9. This CDR3 region has 17 residues. The CDR3 is CSVEGTSGRPGGETQYF. The CDR3 bases are TGCAGCGTTGAGGGGACTAGCGGGAGGCCCGGGGGAGAGACCCAGTACTTC.

The table lists this clonotype with a few counts. The rearrangement links TRBV9 to TRBJ2-7; 9 positions agree with TRBD1. CDR1 and CDR2 (germline): SGDLS, YYNGEE. This CDR3 region has 16 residues. V was clipped by 4 bases and J by 4 bases; unmatched bases: 12. The CDR3 loop reads CASSPLSRTGVYEQYF. In nucleotides, the CDR3 is TGTGCCAGCAGCCCATTATCCCGGACAGGGGTGTACGAGCAGTACTTC.

The chain is built from TRBV20-1 and TRBJ1-6, with D hard to call. V lost 2 bases and J lost 7, with 15 bases in between. Germline CDR1 and CDR2: DFQATT and SNEGSKA (reference sequence). The CDR3 runs to 15 residues. The CDR3 reads CSARTAHSSNSPLHF. DNA of the CDR3: TGCAGTGCTAGAACGGCCCACAGTTCCAATTCACCCCTCCACTTT.

The chain recombines TRBV7-2 with TRBJ2-7; perhaps TRBD2 as D (5 bases). The CDR3 is made up of 14 amino acids. Germline V lookup: CDR1 SGHTA, CDR2 FQGNSA. Between the trimmed V and J ends, which lost 5 bases and 0 bases, there was a span of 11 bases. This chain's CDR3 is CASSDKRGSYEQYF. The CDR3 DNA reads as TGTGCCAGCAGCGACAAACGGGGCTCCTACGAGCAGTACTTC.

The rearrangement links TRBV20-1 to TRBJ1-6; D not resolved. This CDR3 spans 13 amino acids. The ends were cut back, 6 bases at V and 11 bases at J, with 17 bases in the middle. Germline V gene sequence: CDR1 DFQATT, CDR2 SNEGSKA (reference sequence). The CDR3 protein is CSAHSGVGTPLHF. CDR3 in DNA: TGCAGTGCGCATAGTGGGGTGGGGACACCCCTCCACTTT.

V gene TRBV30 combines with J gene TRBJ2-2; unclear D gene. The CDR3 spans 14 residues. Trimming pared 0 bases from V and 1 base from J, leaving 6 bases between. CDR1 is GTSNPN, CDR2 SVGIG, per germline (reference sequence). CDR3 sequence: CAWSVGLNTGELFF. DNA for the CDR3: TGTGCCTGGAGTGTAGGGCTGAACACCGGGGAGCTGTTTTTT.

This chain uses TRBV3-1 with TRBJ2-7, with D perhaps matching TRBD2 (5 bases). V gave up 1 base and J gave up 6 bases, with 10 bases separating them. The CDR3 covers 13 residues. CDR1 and CDR2 from the germline V gene are LGHDT and YNNKEL (reference sequence). The CDR3 loop reads CASSQVRGSEQYF. CDR3 sequence (DNA): TGTGCCAGCAGCCAAGTTCGGGGAAGCGAGCAGTACTTC.

The rearrangement links TRBV6-2 or TRBV6-3 to TRBJ2-3; a possible D gene is TRBD2 (5 bases). This CDR3 contains 13 residues. Germline CDR1 is MNHEY and CDR2 is SVGEGT. Trimming removed 6 bases at V and 1 base at J, with 8 bases between. DNA for the CDR3: TGTGCCAGCAGGTACGGGGGCACAGATACGCAGTATTTT. Its protein is CASRYGGTDTQYF.

To note about this clonotype: A read error may produce the germline difference seen at one junction end. The chain employs TRBV7-9 and TRBJ2-2, with D possibly matching TRBD2 (5 bases). This CDR3 has 14 amino acids. Germline loops: CDR1 SEHNR, CDR2 FQNEAQ (reference sequence). The chain's CDR3 is CAISPRQLSGELLF. Here the CDR3 DNA reads TGTGCCATCAGCCCTCGGCAGCTCTCCGGGGAGCTGCTTTTT.